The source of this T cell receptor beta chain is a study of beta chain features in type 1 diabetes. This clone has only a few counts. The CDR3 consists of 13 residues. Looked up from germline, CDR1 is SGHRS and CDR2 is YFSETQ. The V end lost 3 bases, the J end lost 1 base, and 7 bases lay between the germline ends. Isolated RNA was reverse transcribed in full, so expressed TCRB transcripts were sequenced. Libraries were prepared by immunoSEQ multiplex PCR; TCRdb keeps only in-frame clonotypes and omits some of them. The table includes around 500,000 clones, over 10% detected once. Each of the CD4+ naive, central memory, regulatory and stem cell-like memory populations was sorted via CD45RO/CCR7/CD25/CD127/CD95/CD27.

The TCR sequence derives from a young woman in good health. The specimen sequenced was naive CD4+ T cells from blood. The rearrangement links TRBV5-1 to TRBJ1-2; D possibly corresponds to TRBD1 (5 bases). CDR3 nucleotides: TGCGCCAGCAGCTGGGACGTTAACTATGGCTACACCTTC. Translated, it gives CASSWDVNYGYTF.